Listed below are T cell receptor beta chains from one sample, sequenced in a study of spatial heterogeneity in lung cancer. In TCRdb, the 5' RACE reads were re-called with MiXCR into one record per CDR3 protein. The table includes some 40,000 distinct CDR3 sequences, more than 4.5% detected once. Specimen: PBMCs, collected at surgery. The receptors here all came from a female donor with early-stage non-small cell lung cancer. CDR3s include the opening cysteine and the closing phenylalanine or tryptophan. Some rows have no size entry. The others give once, few or many, or a class for an expanded clone.

v_call	clone_size	cdr3_length	cdr3_aa
TRBV6-2/TRBV6-3	few	15	CASSYSFRGQETQYF
TRBV4-3	many	13	CASSQATNNEQFF
TRBV16	-	15	CASSQLSGDTGELFF
TRBV29-1	many	13	CSVVQAGGQPQHF
TRBV27	many	17	CASSLTTVMSRNTEAFF
TRBV20-1	-	16	CSARNQQSAGNQPQHF
TRBV20-1	-	15	CSAHRASGGADTQYF
TRBV7-8	-	16	CASSPLPRARVGELFF
TRBV18	few	13	CASSPRQDNGYTF
TRBV6-5	many	15	CASSYSGGGRETQYF
TRBV9	many	12	CASSDTHTEAFF
TRBV18	many	14	CASSPDTLNTEAFF
TRBV27	-	13	CASSLGGLGELFF
TRBV5-1	-	15	CASSLAGGAADTQYF
TRBV7-3	many	13	CASSADTKNIQYF
TRBV5-1	many	16	CASSPDGGANNEKLFF
TRBV27	many	18	CASSSPGTRPWGNQPQHF
TRBV3-1	many	17	CASSLSDGTTPNQPQHF
TRBV7-3	many	16	CASSQTGGWGTGELFF
TRBV28	many	15	CASSLMGQGTDTQYF
TRBV30	few	18	CAWSIRTSGGGNTGELFF
TRBV29-1	many	12	CSVGITFYGYTF
TRBV29-1	medium-sized	13	CSVEPGQGGEAFF
TRBV9	many	15	CASSLSGGAGNEQFF
TRBV6-2/TRBV6-3	many	16	CASSYGERGAYNEQFF
TRBV12-3/TRBV12-4	many	15	CASSPGTGVSYEQYF
TRBV4-1	medium-sized	13	CASSRGGIFEAFF
TRBV20-1	many	15	CSAGDRFGVNSPLHF
TRBV7-9	many	15	CASSLPGGKSGGAFF
TRBV4-1	many	15	CASSQGTAVQETQYF
TRBV7-2	many	14	CASSFILRDTEAFF
TRBV12-3/TRBV12-4	once	16	CASSSELTGEPYEQYF
TRBV25-1	many	15	CASSESDLNTGELFF
TRBV25-1	many	15	CASSRAGSTSETQYF
TRBV6-5	few	15	CASSYSLAGVETQYF
TRBV28	-	15	CASSSPGQTNQPQHF
TRBV30	many	14	CAWSHLGGPSEQFF
TRBV20-1	many	13	CSARDRGTYGYTF
TRBV24-1	many	14	CATSVPGANQPQHF
TRBV7-6	many	13	CARRRTSYTEAFF
TRBV4-1	many	17	CASSQGAGAGGGETQYF
TRBV20-1	-	12	CSASEDNYGYTF
TRBV7-3	-	13	CASSPWGASEQFF
TRBV9	many	18	CASSLSAAGGPLMETQYF
TRBV9	many	13	CASSDHPNYGYTF
TRBV3-1	many	16	CASARRGAGRADTQYF
TRBV5-1	-	13	CASRGDLGSEAFF
TRBV23-1	-	15	CASSQHGGLEETQYF
TRBV6-2/TRBV6-3	many	16	CASSYQTGDIIPPLHF
TRBV2	-	13	CASSGLSGETQYF
TRBV12-3/TRBV12-4	few	17	CASSFLAGGPLNTEAFF
TRBV7-6	few	13	CASSSGQGTEAFF
TRBV7-8	few	16	CASSLVGEPGTGSYTF
TRBV13	many	16	CASSSSGVLPTDTQYF
TRBV4-2	many	14	CASSPLGAWSPLHF
TRBV10-2	many	14	CATTFQGASYEQYF
TRBV12-3/TRBV12-4	many	14	CASSLGRAWETQYF
TRBV7-6	few	15	CASSLGGTGTGELFF
TRBV6-6	-	13	CASSYSNNQPQHF